Sequencing of this TCR beta chain was carried out in a study of shared clonotypes between healthy human individuals (dated by TCRdb to about 2020). Background on the whole study: Three men and two women, aged 18 to 49 years, made up the cohort. For each donor, CD4 naive and CD4 memory were each given three plates, CD8 naive was given two plates, and CD8 memory was given one plate. Blood TCR repertoires of five healthy adults were deeply sequenced to estimate repertoire size and the extent of clonotype sharing between individuals. To increase sequencing depth and limit assay-specific biases, TCR repertoire library preparation and sequencing were carried out by different laboratories using diverse techniques. Leukapheresis yielded between about 0.85 and 9 billion PBMCs per donor. Overall study results and their limits: Incomplete sequencing was indicated by rarefaction of sorted-subset datasets, despite the large sequencing depth. Based on pairwise subsampling, the degree of clonotype sharing among donors was expected to be affected by sequencing depth. Naive subsets generally had larger estimated clonotype richness than memory subsets did. When a handful of donors were compared, the shared fraction of clonotypes was roughly 4.8% for naive CD4, around 3.5% for naive CD8, about 2.5% for memory CD4, and around 0.4% for memory CD8. Sampling was limited to blood, and TCR repertoires in tissue likely differ from TCR repertoires in blood. Clonotypes shared by all four sorted-subset donors showed higher generation probabilities than non-shared clonotypes. The genetic and exposure-history diversity represented was limited by the small number of donors.

Between the V and J ends, shortened by 6 bases and 0 bases respectively, the junction contains 14 bases. From the cysteine up to the phenylalanine, the CDR3 has a length of 15 residues. Only CDR3 DNA is held: 45 bases, read in frame from base 1. Based on the germline V gene (reference sequence), the CDR1 and CDR2 sequences are MNHEY and SMNVEV. Donors were healthy HIV-negative adults with no recently reported acute infections or vaccinations. Only Caucasian adults living in Nashville, Tennessee, USA were represented among the donors. CD4+ T cells were enriched by magnetic negative selection, after which naive cells were positively selected on CD45RA and the negative fraction was taken as the memory subset. Blood was collected by leukapheresis, and PBMCs were isolated by Ficoll-Histopaque density gradient centrifugation and then cryopreserved in liquid nitrogen vapor phase. Purity and quantity of every magnetically sorted T cell population were checked by analytical flow cytometry. Genomic DNA was isolated from each sorted fraction and quantified by UV absorbance on a Nanodrop 2000c.

About this clone: What this receptor recognizes is not known. Base qualities were left out, and no much larger clone turns up one base away.

Using the deep immunoSEQ assay, multiplex PCR amplified TCR CDR3 regions from genomic DNA. Genomic DNA extracted from each cell subset was distributed evenly over all wells of several immunoSEQ 96-well plates, and each plate served as one replicate. For sorted subsets, roughly 0.2 ug genomic DNA, equal to 30,000 to 35,000 T cell genomes, was loaded into each replicate PCR. The purified libraries were quantified using a Qubit 3.0 fluorometer, sized with a Bioanalyzer 2100, and then quantified again using the KAPA Library Quantification kit. Every immunoSEQ 96-well plate was sequenced on a separate single-read 150-cycle Illumina NextSeq 550 flow cell. In the authors' own workflow: Because the immunoSEQ output included only junctional sequences and no quality scores, the filtering could not be the same as the filtering used for full-length reads. Sequences were annotated with PyIR, a Python wrapper for IgBLAST v1.9, and V/J genes and CDR3 were assigned using IMGT germline references. Reads were filtered out if the reads had weak V/J assignments (E-value above 1e-6), no CDR3, stop codons, out-of-frame junctions, or ambiguous translated residues. V3J clonotypes were defined as sequences sharing the same inferred V gene, J gene, and CDR3 amino acid sequence. The percentage overlap between two repertoires was calculated by dividing the number of shared unique clonotypes by the size of the smaller repertoire. Repertoire richness was assessed with RTK rarefaction, the Chao1 estimator, and Recon v2.1 estimates of unobserved clonotypes. Generation probabilities for all TCRbeta clonotypes obtained by the gDNA method from a few donors were computed using OLGA. In its TCRdb copy, this immuneACCESS table keeps in-frame sequences only and misses some clones. Where compared with another copy, unresolved V genes explain less than half of these, and the others have no known cause. V and J calls and clone size are given by that table; D and trimming were obtained from the DNA. Here the sample has 2 million to 2.5 million clones; roughly 93% occur a single time. The biggest ten clones account for 0.36% of the sample.

Sequenced input: naive CD4+ T cells from PBMCs. What this sample's cell subset or site label stands for: CD45RA+ positively selected. In this chain, TRBV27 is recombined with TRBJ1-2, with a tentative D gene TRBD1 over 6 matching bases. The origin of this receptor is a man in his late teens or twenties in good health. Some clones in this sample may be carry-over from other donors' samples. The DNA sequence reads TGTGCCAGCAGGAGCCGGGACACCACTAACTATGGCTACACCTTC. Its amino acids are CASRSRDTTNYGYTF.